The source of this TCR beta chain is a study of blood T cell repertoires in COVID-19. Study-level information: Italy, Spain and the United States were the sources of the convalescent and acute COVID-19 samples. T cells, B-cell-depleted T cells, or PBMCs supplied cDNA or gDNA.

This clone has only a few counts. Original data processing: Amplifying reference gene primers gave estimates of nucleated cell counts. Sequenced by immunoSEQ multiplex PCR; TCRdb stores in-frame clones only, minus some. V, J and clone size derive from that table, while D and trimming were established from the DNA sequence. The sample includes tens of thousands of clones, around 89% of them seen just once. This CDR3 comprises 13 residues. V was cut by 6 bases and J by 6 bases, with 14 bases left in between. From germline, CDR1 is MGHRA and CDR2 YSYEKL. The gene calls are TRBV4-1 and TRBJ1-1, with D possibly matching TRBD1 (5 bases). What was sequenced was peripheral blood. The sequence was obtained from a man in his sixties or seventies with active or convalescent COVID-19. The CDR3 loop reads CASSGEGLPEAFF. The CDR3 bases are TGCGCCAGCAGTGGGGAGGGGCTACCTGAAGCTTTCTTT.